Listed below are T cell receptor beta chains from one sample, sequenced in a study of Ad26.COV2.S vaccination and SARS-CoV-2 variants. This table comes from immunoSEQ multiplex PCR, and its TCRdb copy is limited to in-frame clones, with some not included. The sample carries 440,000 or so clones, 80% to 90% recorded once. Sequenced here: peripheral blood, sampled in a trial of Ad26.COV2.S vaccine versus placebo. The receptors come from a person between 18 and 65 years old who received the Ad26.COV2.S COVID-19 vaccine or a placebo. The CDR3 runs from the conserved cysteine through the conserved F or W. A D gene is named only where the DNA matches it firmly. Clone size is shown for a subset of rows, as once, few, many or a class of expanded clone.

-,TRBV6-2/TRBV6-3,-,TRBJ2-3,CASSSRLGGVDTQYF,TGTGCCAGCAGTTCCCGACTAGGGGGGGTGGATACGCAGTATTTT
-,TRBV3-1/TRBV3-2,-,TRBJ2-1,CASSHPGPPDGNEQFF,TGTGCCAGCAGCCACCCCGGACCCCCCGATGGGAATGAGCAGTTCTTC
-,TRBV3-1/TRBV3-2,-,TRBJ2-7,CASSKGRVTYEQYF,TGTGCCAGCAGCAAGGGAAGAGTCACCTACGAGCAGTACTTC
-,TRBV18,-,TRBJ2-6,CASSPELSGANVLTF,TGTGCCAGCTCACCCGAGCTATCTGGGGCCAACGTCCTGACTTTC
-,TRBV3-1/TRBV3-2,-,TRBJ2-1,CASSQRSILAEGGWGGNEQFF,TGTGCCAGCAGCCAACGGTCTATCCTAGCGGAGGGGGGCTGGGGCGGCAATGAGCAGTTCTTC
-,TRBV28,-,TRBJ2-2,CASRGTNTGELFF,TGTGCTTCGCGGGGTACTAACACCGGGGAGCTGTTTTTT
-,TRBV5-5,-,TRBJ1-3,CASSLGGETNTIYF,TGTGCCAGCAGCCTAGGGGGGGAAACAAACACCATATATTTT
-,TRBV5-1,-,TRBJ2-2,CASSLAAQPGVTGELFF,TGCGCCAGCAGCTTGGCCGCTCAGCCCGGGGTCACCGGGGAGCTGTTTTTT
-,TRBV19,TRBD1,TRBJ2-7,CASSIGTGPYEQYF,TGTGCCAGTAGTATCGGGACAGGACCCTACGAGCAGTACTTC
-,TRBV6-2/TRBV6-3,-,TRBJ1-1,CASSRGGRMNTEAFF,TGTGCCAGCAGTCGAGGGGGGAGGATGAACACTGAAGCTTTCTTT
-,TRBV5-1,-,TRBJ1-6,CASSLTLLTGTLGSPLHF,TGCGCCAGCAGCTTAACCCTACTAACCGGGACTTTGGGATCACCCCTCCACTTT
-,TRBV19,-,TRBJ1-5,CAVTTGIYQPQHF,TGTGCGGTAACAACGGGGATTTATCAGCCCCAGCATTTT
-,TRBV19,-,TRBJ1-5,CASSIYSYNQPQHF,TGTGCCAGTAGTATATACAGTTACAATCAGCCCCAGCATTTT
-,TRBV28,TRBD2,TRBJ2-7,CASSPGASGSYEQYF,TGTGCCAGCAGTCCCGGGGCTAGCGGTTCATACGAGCAGTACTTC
-,TRBV30,-,TRBJ2-7,CAWSTLRYEQYF,TGTGCCTGGAGTACTCTGAGATACGAGCAGTACTTC
once,TRBV10-3,TRBD2,TRBJ2-1,CAISEDAGGQFF,TGTGCCATCAGTGAGGATGCGGGAGGGCAGTTCTTC
once,TRBV27,TRBD1,TRBJ2-1,CASRKQGADEQFF,TGTGCCAGCAGAAAACAGGGGGCTGATGAGCAGTTCTTC
-,TRBV11-2,TRBD2,TRBJ2-3,CASNNLAGVRDTQYF,TGTGCCAGCAACAATCTAGCGGGAGTACGAGATACGCAGTATTTT
once,TRBV7-9,-,TRBJ1-1,CASSLMTAVTEAFF,TGTGCCAGCAGCCTAATGACGGCGGTCACTGAAGCTTTCTTT
-,TRBV14,-,TRBJ1-1,CASSQSGGAEAFF,TGTGCCAGCAGCCAATCGGGGGGGGCTGAAGCTTTCTTT
-,TRBV30,-,TRBJ1-4,CAWSALAGSNEKLFF,TGTGCCTGGAGTGCCCTGGCTGGGAGTAATGAAAAACTGTTTTTT
-,TRBV7-8,TRBD1,TRBJ1-2,CASSLRTGYGYTF,TGTGCCAGCAGCTTACGGACAGGGTATGGCTACACCTTC
-,TRBV30,-,TRBJ1-4,CAWTWSKGKLFF,TGTGCCTGGACTTGGTCAAAGGGAAAACTGTTTTTT
-,TRBV27,TRBD1,TRBJ1-6,CASSTKPGGVGSPLHF,TGTGCCAGCAGTACCAAACCAGGGGGCGTTGGTTCACCCCTCCACTTT
-,TRBV27,-,TRBJ1-2,CASSDRDRTYGYTF,TGTGCCAGCAGTGACCGGGACCGAACCTATGGCTACACCTTC
-,TRBV2,TRBD1,TRBJ2-7,CASTLGRTGGYEQYF,TGTGCCAGCACCTTAGGTAGGACAGGGGGGTACGAGCAGTACTTC
-,TRBV7-9,-,TRBJ1-6,CASSLARSPLHF,TGTGCCAGCAGCTTAGCGCGGTCACCCCTCCACTTT
-,TRBV7-9,-,TRBJ1-6,CASSLRGPDNSPLHF,TGTGCCAGCAGCTTAAGGGGCCCCGATAATTCACCCCTCCACTTT
-,TRBV30,-,TRBJ1-5,CAWSVGQGSNQPQHF,TGTGCCTGGAGTGTGGGTCAGGGCAGCAATCAGCCCCAGCATTTT
-,TRBV30,TRBD2,TRBJ2-2,CAWRGTSKVTGELFF,TGTGCCTGGAGAGGGACTAGCAAGGTTACCGGGGAGCTGTTTTTT
-,TRBV4-1,TRBD2,TRBJ2-2,CASSRRLFLRLAEGVGTGELFF,TGCGCCAGCAGCCGCCGCCTATTCCTGAGACTAGCGGAAGGGGTCGGAACCGGGGAGCTGTTTTTT
-,TRBV7-8,-,TRBJ2-7,CASSLEEGLSSYEQYF,TGTGCCAGCAGCTTAGAGGAGGGGCTGAGCTCCTACGAGCAGTACTTC
-,TRBV28,-,TRBJ1-1,CASGPWGRRAFF,TGTGCCAGCGGCCCCTGGGGTCGGCGAGCTTTCTTT
-,TRBV4-1,-,TRBJ1-4,CASSQTVLNEKLFF,TGCGCCAGCAGCCAAACCGTCCTAAATGAAAAACTGTTTTTT
-,TRBV7-6,TRBD1,TRBJ2-2,CASSHWGTGVNTGELFF,TGTGCCAGCAGCCATTGGGGGACAGGCGTAAACACCGGGGAGCTGTTTTTT
-,TRBV2,-,TRBJ1-2,CASSESQVNGYTF,TGTGCCAGCAGTGAAAGCCAGGTTAATGGCTACACCTTC
-,TRBV10-3,-,TRBJ2-7,CAISEFTAHAYEQYF,TGTGCCATCAGTGAGTTCACCGCACATGCCTACGAGCAGTACTTC
-,TRBV7-2,-,TRBJ1-1,CASSLGWRHKEANTEAFF,TGTGCCAGCAGCTTAGGGTGGCGACACAAAGAAGCGAACACTGAAGCTTTCTTT
-,TRBV20-1,-,TRBJ1-1,CSASGQYREDTEAFF,TGCAGTGCCAGTGGGCAGTACAGGGAAGACACTGAAGCTTTCTTT
-,TRBV7-9,-,TRBJ2-1,CASSFPPLGRRSSYNGQFF,TGTGCCAGCAGCTTCCCTCCTCTAGGGCGTAGGAGCTCCTACAATGGGCAGTTCTTC
-,TRBV10-3,TRBD2,TRBJ2-7,CAISRAGGLNEQYF,TGTGCCATCAGTAGAGCGGGAGGTTTAAACGAGCAGTACTTC
-,TRBV28,-,TRBJ1-3,CASSQPSSGNTIYF,TGTGCCAGCAGTCAACCGAGCTCTGGAAACACCATATATTTT
once,TRBV19,-,TRBJ2-7,CASSIRPNYEQYF,TGTGCCAGTAGTATCCGGCCAAACTACGAGCAGTACTTC
once,TRBV28,TRBD1,TRBJ1-2,CASSGPRQGANYGYTF,TGTGCCAGCAGTGGCCCCCGGCAGGGGGCTAACTATGGCTACACCTTC